This T cell receptor beta chain was sequenced in a study of blood T cell repertoires in COVID-19 (dated by TCRdb to the early 2020s). Study-wide context: Samples covering the acute and convalescent phases of COVID-19 were provided by collaborators in the United States, Italy and Spain. The material from the prospective study consisted of cDNA or gDNA derived from T cells, B-cell-depleted T cells, or PBMCs. The repertoires were released in a freely available public database intended as a resource for research on the immune response to SARS-CoV-2. Nearly every sample came with metadata listing a de-identified subject ID, COVID-19 status, age in years and sex. Subjects who had been exposed to COVID-19, were actively infected with it, or had recovered from it provided the deeply sampled blood TCRbeta repertoires that made up the dataset. HLA class I and class II types, where available, came from metadata supplied by the sample provider rather than from assay-based typing. Samples were obtained from the ongoing ImmuneRACE study (first 160 participants) and from 950 to 1,500 subjects provided by 6 global collaborators. Results the study describes overall, beyond this receptor: Clinical and demographic metadata were provided uncurated, with the amount varying by source and participant.

TCRbeta CDR3 regions were amplified from genomic DNA by means of the immunoSEQ Assay, a bias-controlled multiplex PCR. The original methods were these. The number of nucleated cells in each sample was estimated from the amplification of reference gene primers within the assay. To quantify the absolute abundance of each unique TCRbeta CDR3 rearrangement, sequence reads were collapsed and filtered. For each sample, productive Simpson clonality was calculated as the square root of Simpson's diversity index across productive rearrangements. Drawn from immuneACCESS, this table holds only the in-frame rearrangements with V and J called that TCRdb kept. Clones are partly lost; checked studies trace under half to an unresolved V gene and leave the rest unexplained. V, J and clone size are taken as reported in that table, and D and trimming were inferred from the DNA itself. The sample includes 70,000 to 80,000 clones, with approximately 80% observed a single time. The biggest ten clones account for over 9.5% of the sample.

About this clone itself: Its antigen specificity is not known. The record has no base qualities; no much larger clone is one base away.

The collaborating institutions used their own protocols to collect whole blood in K2EDTA tubes. For TCRbeta analysis, collaborators shipped samples as frozen whole blood, isolated PBMCs, or DNA extracted from either of those sample types. The germline V gene yields MNHEY for CDR1 and SVGAGI for CDR2. V is shortened by 6 bases, J by 6 bases, and the region joining them spans 15 bases. Measured from the cysteine to the phenylalanine, the CDR3 is 14 residues long. The retained sequence is limited to the CDR3, 42 bases, with the frame set at the first base. The receptor was derived from a human donor in a cohort sampled during active COVID-19. The sequenced sample consisted of peripheral blood. The chain couples TRBV6-5 to TRBJ1-5; the D region possibly corresponds to TRBD1 (6 bases align). The CDR3 region: CASRPNREGQPQHF. The DNA reads as follows: TGTGCCAGCAGACCTAACAGGGAAGGTCAGCCCCAGCATTTT.